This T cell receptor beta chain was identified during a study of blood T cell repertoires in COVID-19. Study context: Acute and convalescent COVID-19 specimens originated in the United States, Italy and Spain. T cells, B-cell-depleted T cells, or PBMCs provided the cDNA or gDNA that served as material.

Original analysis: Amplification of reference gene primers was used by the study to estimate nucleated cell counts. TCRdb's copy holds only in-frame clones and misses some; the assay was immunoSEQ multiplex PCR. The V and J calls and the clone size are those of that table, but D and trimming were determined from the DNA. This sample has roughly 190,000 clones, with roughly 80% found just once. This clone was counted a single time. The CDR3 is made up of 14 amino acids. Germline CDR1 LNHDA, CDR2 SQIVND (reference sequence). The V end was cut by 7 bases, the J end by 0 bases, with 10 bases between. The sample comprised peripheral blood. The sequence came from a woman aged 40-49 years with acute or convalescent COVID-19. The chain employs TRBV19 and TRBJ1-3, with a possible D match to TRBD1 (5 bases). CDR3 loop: CASTAGISGNTIYF. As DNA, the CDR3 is TGTGCCAGTACCGCAGGGATCTCTGGAAACACCATATATTTT.